Shown below are 11 T cell receptor beta chains from a single sample sequenced in a study of T-cell reconstitution after alpha-beta-depleted transplantation in children. TCRbeta library construction was performed incorporating unique molecular identifiers. TCRdb reprocessed the PCR reads via MiXCR and lists one record per CDR3 protein. The table lists roughly 200,000 distinct CDR3 sequences, around 9.5% of them singletons, with 6.2% in the top ten. This material consisted of PBMCs from the stem cell graft donor, taken from the stem cell graft. These receptors all come from a human donor who donated a stem cell graft to a child with acute lymphoblastic leukemia.

The table lists this clonotype with a few counts. This chain joins TRBV5-4 and TRBJ2-6; D not certain. The CDR3 totals 14 residues. With 1 base removed from V and 9 bases from J, the gap between germline ends came to 11 bases. Germline V gene data show CDR1 as SGHNT and CDR2 as YYREEE (reference sequence). CDR3 loop: CASSLHTWGNVLTF. CDR3 DNA sequence: TGTGCCAGCAGCTTGCATACATGGGGCAACGTCCTGACTTTC.

This clonotype was detected ten times or more. V usage is TRBV11-2 and J usage is TRBJ2-1; TRBD2 matches 7 bases. The trim removed 5 bases at V and 9 bases at J, leaving 1 base unmatched. Germline assignment: CDR1 SGHAT and CDR2 FQNNGV. CDR3 size: 11 residues. The CDR3 DNA sequence: TGTGCCAGCAGCCGCGGGGGTGAGCAGTTCTTC. It codes for CASSRGGEQFF.

This chain uses TRBV6-2 or TRBV6-3 with TRBJ1-1; a possible D gene is TRBD1 (6 bases). V dropped 7 bases and J dropped 1 base, with 13 bases sitting between them. The germline gives CDR1 MNHEY, CDR2 SVGEGT. The CDR3 consists of 14 residues. As DNA, the CDR3 is TGTGCCAGCACGTCCCCGGGGGCGAACACTGAAGCTTTCTTT. This encodes CASTSPGANTEAFF.

At least ten counts were recorded for this clonotype. The chain carries TRBV12-3 or TRBV12-4 and TRBJ1-6; D gene ambiguous. CDR3 length: 14 residues. V gave up 6 bases and J gave up 8 bases, with 14 bases separating them. The CDR3 loop reads CASRPLSIDSPLHF. CDR3 DNA sequence: TGTGCCAGCAGGCCTCTCTCAATAGATTCACCCCTCCACTTT.

With respect to this clonotype: Possible read error: a much larger clone is one base away. The rearrangement uses TRBV12-3 or TRBV12-4 and TRBJ2-7; D might be TRBD1 (6 bases). The CDR3 sequence is 13 residues long. The CDR3 region is CASGLNRAYEQYF. The CDR3, as DNA: TGTGCCAGCGGTTTAAACAGGGCCTACGAGCAGTACTTC.

This clonotype was counted a few times. This chain connects TRBV20-1 to TRBJ2-3; the D gene is possibly TRBD2 (6 bases). Trimming left V 3 bases short and J 0 bases short, with 16 bases between. The length of the CDR3 is 16 residues. Per the germline V gene, CDR1 is DFQATT and CDR2 is SNEGSKA (reference sequence). CDR3 in amino acids: CSASQASGGSTDTQYF. The CDR3 bases are TGCAGTGCTAGTCAGGCGTCAGGAGGGAGCACAGATACGCAGTATTTT.

This clonotype was seen a few times. The chain employs TRBV29-1 and TRBJ2-5; a weak D match, TRBD2 (6 bases). Germline CDR1 SQVTM, CDR2 ANQGSEA. The CDR3 extends over 13 amino acids. V was shortened by 3 bases and J by 7 bases, with 15 bases between the two germline ends. Here the CDR3 DNA reads TGCAGCGTTGACGGGAGCAACAAAGGGACCCAGTACTTC. Its translation is CSVDGSNKGTQYF.

This chain links TRBV27 with TRBJ1-2, with TRBD1 as a possible D gene (6 bases). Germline V gene lookup returns CDR1 MNHEY and CDR2 SMNVEV (reference sequence). Trimming pared 10 bases from V and 0 bases from J, leaving 12 bases between. This CDR3 contains 13 residues. The CDR3 spells CATFNRANYGYTF. Written as DNA, the CDR3 is TGTGCCACATTCAACAGGGCTAACTATGGCTACACCTTC.

This chain uses TRBV7-6 with TRBJ2-5; 10 nucleotides align to TRBD1. Germline CDR1 is SGHVS and CDR2 is FNYEAQ. This CDR3 has 16 amino acids. With V trimmed by 3 bases and J by 4 bases, 8 bases remained unmatched. The chain's CDR3 is CASSFPNRDRGETQYF. CDR3 bases: TGTGCCAGCAGCTTCCCGAACCGGGACAGGGGAGAGACCCAGTACTTC.

J is TRBJ2-4 and V is TRBV12-3 or TRBV12-4; D may be TRBD1 (6 bases). The CDR3 is made up of 15 amino acids. V was shortened by 6 bases and J by 3 bases, with 15 bases between the two germline ends. Here the CDR3 DNA reads TGTGCCAGCAGAGACAACAGGGTAGGCAAAAACATTCAGTACTTC. Its translation is CASRDNRVGKNIQYF.

The chain joins TRBV7-2 to TRBJ2-3; 7 nucleotides align to TRBD1. The CDR3 extends over 16 amino acids. With V trimmed by 5 bases and J by 0 bases, 8 bases remained unmatched. Germline V lookup: CDR1 SGHTA, CDR2 FQGNSA. CDR3 sequence reads: CASSHWTGASTDTQYF. The DNA for the CDR3 is TGTGCCAGCAGCCACTGGACAGGAGCTAGCACAGATACGCAGTATTTT.